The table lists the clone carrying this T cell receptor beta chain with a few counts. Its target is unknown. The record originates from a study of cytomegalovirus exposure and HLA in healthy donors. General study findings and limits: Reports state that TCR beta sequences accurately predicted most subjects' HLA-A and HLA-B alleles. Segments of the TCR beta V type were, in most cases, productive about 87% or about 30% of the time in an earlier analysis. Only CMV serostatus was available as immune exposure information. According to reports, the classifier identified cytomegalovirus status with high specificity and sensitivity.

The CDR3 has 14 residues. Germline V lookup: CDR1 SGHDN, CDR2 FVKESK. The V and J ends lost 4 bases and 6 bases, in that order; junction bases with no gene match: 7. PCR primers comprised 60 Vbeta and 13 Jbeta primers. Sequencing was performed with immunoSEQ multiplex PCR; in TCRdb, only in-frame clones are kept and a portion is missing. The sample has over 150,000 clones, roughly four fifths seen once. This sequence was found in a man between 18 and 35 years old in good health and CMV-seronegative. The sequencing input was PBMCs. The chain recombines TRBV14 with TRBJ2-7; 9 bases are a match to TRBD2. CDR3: CASSLTSGPAEQYF. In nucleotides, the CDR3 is TGTGCCAGCAGCCTTACTAGCGGGCCGGCCGAGCAGTACTTC.